A selection of T cell receptor beta chains follows, all from one sample in a study of Tregs in tolerant kidney transplant recipients. Assay: immunoSEQ multiplex PCR; the TCRdb copy retains only in-frame clones and omits some. This sample has some 57,000 clones; 90% to 95% occur once, and the top ten carry over 12%. The material was CD8+ T cells from blood (PBMCs), obtained 24 months after the transplant. These receptor sequences come from a human patient who received a combined kidney and bone marrow transplant. Some T cells could come from the graft donor. The CDR3 runs from the conserved cysteine through the conserved F or W.

TRBV7-2 | CASSLARGIHEQYF
TRBV4-3 | CASSQPPGGTGANVLTF
TRBV4-3 | CASSQGTSGHTDTQYF
TRBV11-3 | CASSTRTGAAGYYEQYF
TRBV7-8 | CASRDRGRDYGYTF
TRBV7-7 | CASSPTGLAGGLSTDTQYF
TRBV13 | CASSTGTSGGGTDTQYF
TRBV27 | CASSQPGTELFF
TRBV4-3 | CASSQDRGEGKNIQYF
TRBV7-9 | CASSFFAAPGGGYTF
TRBV11-3 | CASSFPSRLAGGLFNEQFF
TRBV19 | CASSILHSGEQYF
TRBV5-6 | CASSPGTAYNEQFF
TRBV30 | CAWSVASGGAETQYF
TRBV4-1 | CASSQSGSDTQYF
TRBV2 | CASTRDASGGLEDTQYF
TRBV4-2 | CASSPTNSGGLYYEQYF
TRBV7-7 | CASSLVLGARETQYF
TRBV7-9 | CASSLLQLNEQFF
TRBV19 | CASSIYGGSANTIYF
TRBV5-6 | CASSLGLASGEQYF
TRBV5-5 | CASSLGLDRGGPYEQYF
TRBV29-1 | CSVVAGGIDYGYTF
TRBV9 | CASSVYPGTYNLFF
TRBV7-2 | CASRWGGPTDTQYF
TRBV13 | CASSAGTGEGYGYTF
TRBV18 | CASSPPLQLEQYF
TRBV13 | CASSSRAGDSYEQYF
TRBV6-5 | CASRDRGSYEQYF